Reported below is one T cell receptor (beta chain). Germline V CDR1 and CDR2: LGHDT, YNNKEL (reference sequence). V gave up 4 bases and J gave up 4 bases; unmatched junction bases: 3. CDR3 length: 14 amino acids. Per the study methods: Nucleated cell counts were estimated from reference gene primer amplification. Only in-frame clones appear in the TCRdb table, and some are missing; sequencing was by immunoSEQ multiplex PCR. The DNA gave D and trimming, while V, J and clone size come from that table. The sample lists around 120,000 clones, roughly two thirds seen once, with roughly 6.2% in the top ten. This sample stems from a study of blood T cell repertoires in COVID-19.

The J gene is TRBJ2-1, the V gene TRBV3-1 (or the pseudogene TRBV3-2); 8 positions match TRBD2. Sequencing was carried out using peripheral blood. This TCR was recovered from a man aged 80 or over with acute or convalescent COVID-19. This CDR3 reads CASSPSGPYNEQFF. The CDR3 region has the DNA TGTGCCAGCAGCCCTAGCGGGCCTTACAATGAGCAGTTCTTC.